What follows are 5 T cell receptor beta chains derived from one specimen sequenced in a study of blood T cell repertoires in COVID-19. The assay was immunoSEQ multiplex PCR, and TCRdb's table has in-frame clones only and misses some. This table has 13,000 or so clones, approximately 90% appearing once. Sequencing used peripheral blood. These receptors all stem from a human donor in a cohort sampled during active COVID-19.

This clone showed up just once. This sequence joins TRBV24-1 and TRBJ2-2; D gene unclear. In germline, CDR1 is KGHDR, CDR2 SFDVKD. V lost 5 bases and J lost 3, with 3 bases in between. This CDR3 is 12 amino acids long. CDR3 sequence (DNA): TGTGCCACCAGTGCTTACACCGGGGAGCTGTTTTTT. Its protein product is CATSAYTGELFF.

V gene TRBV30 combines with J gene TRBJ2-5; 8 nucleotides match TRBD2. CDR3 length equals 15 residues. After removal of 2 bases from V and 2 bases from J, the junction contained 7 bases not matched to a gene. Germline V lookup: CDR1 GTSNPN, CDR2 SVGIG (reference sequence). CDR3 sequence (DNA): TGTGCCTGGAGTCTTGGCGGGGGGATGCAAGAGACCCAGTACTTC. This sequence encodes CAWSLGGGMQETQYF.

The chain couples TRBV28 to TRBJ2-7, with a possible D match to TRBD1 (5 bases). The CDR3 is made up of 14 amino acids. Between the trimmed V and J ends, which lost 3 bases and 1 base, there was a span of 10 bases. Germline CDR1 is MDHEN and CDR2 is SYDVKM. CDR3 in amino acids: CASSFGSGSYEQYF. DNA for the CDR3: TGTGCCAGCAGTTTCGGTTCAGGGTCCTACGAGCAGTACTTC. The variable domain in full, completed from reference TRBV28 and TRBJ2-7, reads DVKVTQSSRYLVKRTGEKVFLECVQDMDHENMFWYRQDPGLGLRLIYFSYDVKMKEKGDIPEGYSVSREKKERFSLILESASTNQTSMYLCASSFGSGSYEQYFGPGTRLTVT.

The rearrangement links TRBV6-5 to TRBJ1-3; D not certain. Germline lookup yields CDR1 MNHEY and CDR2 SVGAGI. Trimming shortened V by 7 bases and J by 0 bases, and 7 bases separated the two germline ends. The CDR3 has 13 residues. This chain's CDR3 is CASKENSGNTIYF. CDR3 nucleotide sequence: TGTGCCAGCAAGGAGAACTCTGGAAACACCATATATTTT.

This chain links TRBV30 with TRBJ2-1, with 7 positions matching TRBD1. Germline V gives CDR1 GTSNPN, CDR2 SVGIG (reference sequence). V was pared by 5 bases and J by 6 bases, with 7 bases of the junction left unmatched. This CDR3 comprises 13 residues. In nucleotides, the CDR3 is TGTGCCTGGTGCCGGGACAGCTTCAATGAGCAGTTCTTC. This encodes CAWCRDSFNEQFF.